The 2 T cell receptor beta chains given below trace back to one sample, sequenced in a study of response to subunit inactivated influenza vaccine. Via MiXCR, TCRdb re-called the RT-PCR reads, giving one row per CDR3 protein. The data show around 650,000 distinct CDR3 sequences, roughly 14% seen once. The sample was PBMCs from blood, taken 11 to 12 days after vaccination. The source is a man aged 45-65 years who received an inactivated influenza vaccine.

This sequence joins TRBV7-9 and TRBJ2-1; a possible D gene is TRBD2 (5 bases). The CDR3 has 14 residues. Germline lookup yields CDR1 SEHNR and CDR2 FQNEAQ (reference sequence). V lost 1 base and J 9 bases, leaving 13 bases between the germline ends. CDR3 region: CASSLGSTAGEQFF. CDR3 DNA: TGTGCCAGCAGCTTAGGGTCTACCGCGGGTGAGCAGTTCTTC.

The V call is TRBV14, the J call TRBJ2-1; 14 bases match TRBD2. The trim removed 0 bases at V and 6 bases at J, leaving 4 bases unmatched. Germline loops: CDR1 SGHDN, CDR2 FVKESK. The CDR3 sequence is 17 residues long. The CDR3 region is CASSQDLGLAGGNEQFF. As DNA, the CDR3 is TGTGCCAGCAGCCAAGACCTAGGACTAGCGGGGGGCAATGAGCAGTTCTTC.